Below are 31 T cell receptor beta chains sequenced from a single sample in a study of Graves' ophthalmopathy and Graves' hyperthyroidism listed by TCRdb under 2018. Instrument on record: Illumina HiSeq 2000. For repertoire sequencing, TCR beta CDR3 regions were amplified from RNA transcripts. HTBI primers and the Qiagen OneStep RT-PCR kit were used in a first-round RT-PCR, which was followed by a second-round multiplex PCR, size selection and purification. TCRdb reworked the public reads: Q25 trimming with fastp, MiXCR clone assembly, productive beta chains retained. Each record represents a unique CDR3 protein, reported with the most common genes and DNA among its rows. In this sample the table shows about 620,000 distinct CDR3 sequences, over 20% of which occur a single time. The ten largest clones represent around 6.5% of the sample. Sequenced: peripheral blood. The receptors derive from a woman aged 18-29 years with stable Graves' hyperthyroidism. Some clones in this sample may be carry-over from other donors' samples. Donor details come from another sample of the same person, matched by shared clones.

There are many counts of this clonotype. The V call is TRBV20-1, the J call TRBJ1-2, with 8 positions matching TRBD1. After removal of 5 bases from V and 7 bases from J, the junction contained 6 bases not matched to a gene. The CDR3 has 12 residues. Germline CDR1 and CDR2: DFQATT and SNEGSKA (reference sequence). CDR3: CSARTGKGGYTF. CDR3 DNA: TGCAGTGCTCGGACAGGGAAAGGTGGCTACACCTTC.

This clonotype was counted many times. The chain uses TRBV9 and TRBJ1-6, with a tentative D call TRBD1 (5 bases). Trimming took off 4 bases at V and 5 bases at J, with 13 bases between the two ends. Germline CDR1 SGDLS, CDR2 YYNGEE. The CDR3 has 15 amino acids. The CDR3 here is CASSPQGFDNSPLHF. The CDR3 nucleotides read TGTGCCAGCAGCCCTCAGGGTTTCGATAATTCACCCCTCCACTTT.

This clonotype was seen at least ten times. V usage is TRBV12-3 or TRBV12-4 and J usage is TRBJ2-7; the D is unclear. V lost 5 bases and J lost 4, with 18 bases in between. The CDR3 consists of 15 residues. DNA of the CDR3: TGTGCCAGCAGTGCACCGGGCCCTTCGCCTTACGAGCAGTACTTC. Protein product: CASSAPGPSPYEQYF.

This clonotype was recorded many times. The chain joins TRBV6-2 or TRBV6-3 to TRBJ1-1; D gene ambiguous. V shed 9 bases and J shed 0 bases, with 11 bases lying between them. This CDR3 contains 13 residues. CDR1 and CDR2 (germline): MNHEY, SVGEGT. The CDR3 bases are TGTGCCAGTGTTCAAGACATGAACACTGAAGCTTTCTTT. Its protein is CASVQDMNTEAFF.

In its sample, this clonotype was seen many times. V usage is TRBV29-1 and J usage is TRBJ2-7; the match to TRBD1 covers 9 bases. With 3 bases clipped from V and 6 bases from J, the junction kept 12 bases outside the gene matches. The germline V gene has CDR1 SQVTM and CDR2 ANQGSEA. The CDR3 is 15 amino acids. Here the CDR3 reads CSVEPWDRDVGEQYF. CDR3 in DNA: TGCAGCGTTGAGCCGTGGGACAGGGATGTCGGCGAGCAGTACTTC.

As concerns this clonotype: A clone one base away is much larger, so this may be a read error. The conserved final phenylalanine or tryptophan is absent from the CDR3, which likely points to a read error. The genes are TRBV20-1 and TRBJ2-5, with 12 bases aligning to TRBD2. The germline V gene encodes CDR1 DFQATT and CDR2 SNEGSKA (reference sequence). The CDR3 runs 13 residues. This chain's CDR3 is CTASGRAGETQYS. CDR3 in DNA: TGCACTGCTAGCGGGAGGGCGGGCGAGACCCAGTACTCC.

This clonotype was counted only a few times. CDR3 DNA sequence: TGTGCCAGCAGCTTGGGTGGGACAGGGGCGGAAGGCTACACCTTC. Protein product: CASSLGGTGAEGYTF. V usage is TRBV5-5 and J usage is TRBJ1-2; 10 nucleotides align to TRBD1. This CDR3 spans 15 amino acids. The V and J ends lost 0 bases and 8 bases, in that order; junction bases with no gene match: 7. Germline-derived CDR1 and CDR2 are SGHKS and YYEKEE (reference sequence). The whole variable domain, remainder taken from reference TRBV5-5 and TRBJ1-2, is DAGVTQSPTHLIKTRGQQVTLRCSPISGHKSVSWYQQVLGQGPQFIFQYYEKEERGRGNFPDRFSARQFPNYSSELNVNALLLGDSALYLCASSLGGTGAEGYTFGSGTRLTVV.

This clonotype was observed many times. The chain links TRBV2 to TRBJ1-2; maybe TRBD1 (5 bases). The length of the CDR3 is 14 residues. Germline CDR1 and CDR2: SNHLY and FYNNEI. V shed 6 bases and J shed 4 bases, with 15 bases lying between them. The CDR3 DNA reads TGTGCCAGCAGCCGGACACCACTGAGCTATGGCTACACCTTC. Translating it yields CASSRTPLSYGYTF.

In this sample, this clonotype turned up many times. One end of the junction fails to match germline, which may point to a read error. The chain carries TRBV19 and TRBJ1-1, with 9 bases that match TRBD1. CDR3 length: 15 residues. Per the germline V gene, CDR1 is LNHDA and CDR2 is SQIVND (reference sequence). CDR3: CASNIGGQGATEAFF. The DNA for the CDR3 is TGTGCCAGTAATATAGGGGGACAGGGAGCCACTGAAGCTTTCTTT.

The sample holds many counts of this clonotype. The CDR3 nucleotides read TGTGCCAGCAGTAAAAGACTAGCGGGAGATGGGGAGCAGTACTTC. Protein: CASSKRLAGDGEQYF. This sequence joins TRBV27 and TRBJ2-7, with TRBD2 identical over 12 bases. This CDR3 has 15 residues. V was clipped by 5 bases and J by 7 bases; unmatched bases: 9. Germline CDR1 reads MNHEY; CDR2 reads SMNVEV (reference sequence).

This clonotype was counted many times. The genes are TRBV7-6 and TRBJ2-5; 11 bases line up with TRBD2. The germline gives CDR1 SGHVS, CDR2 FNYEAQ. This CDR3 has 17 residues. The V gene end was trimmed by 1 base and the J gene end by 4 bases; junction bases not matched to a gene: 8. The CDR3, as DNA: TGTGCCAGCAGCTTAGGTCTACTAGCGGGAGTTGGAGAGACCCAGTACTTC. As protein: CASSLGLLAGVGETQYF.

In this sample, this clonotype turned up many times. V usage is TRBV27 and J usage is TRBJ1-5; a possible D gene is TRBD1 (6 bases). V gave up 7 bases and J gave up 0 bases, with 16 bases separating them. The CDR3 is 16 residues long. Germline CDR1 and CDR2: MNHEY and SMNVEV (reference sequence). Here the CDR3 reads CASTLKGGVSNQPQHF. CDR3 nucleotide sequence: TGTGCCAGCACCCTTAAGGGGGGTGTTAGCAATCAGCCCCAGCATTTT.

This clonotype was observed at least ten times. V usage is TRBV6-5 and J usage is TRBJ1-1; D is perhaps TRBD1 (5 bases). The CDR3 extends over 12 amino acids. Trimming took off 2 bases at V and 6 bases at J, with 7 bases between the two ends. Per the germline V gene, CDR1 is MNHEY and CDR2 is SVGAGI. The chain's CDR3 is CASSYRRAEAFF. The CDR3 DNA sequence: TGTGCCAGCAGTTACCGCAGGGCTGAAGCTTTCTTT.

This clonotype was seen many times. The chain joins TRBV6-1 to TRBJ1-6, with D possibly matching TRBD1 (5 bases). Trimming left V 4 bases short and J 8 bases short, with 18 bases between. CDR1 is MNHNS and CDR2 is SASEGT in the germline V gene. The CDR3 has 16 amino acids. CDR3 in DNA: TGTGCCAGCAGTGCTTTTTCCGGGGCCGGGGATTCACCCCTCCACTTT. Protein product: CASSAFSGAGDSPLHF.

The rearrangement links TRBV28 to TRBJ2-7; a possible D gene is TRBD2 (6 bases). CDR1 MDHEN and CDR2 SYDVKM come from the germline V gene. Trimming cost V 7 bases and J 9 bases, with 22 bases left between them. The length of the CDR3 is 14 residues. CDR3 DNA: TGTGCCAGCACCTTCAACGCGGGGAGGTTAGGGCAGTACTTC. Its protein product is CASTFNAGRLGQYF. Variable domain in full (rest from reference TRBV28 and TRBJ2-7): DVKVTQSSRYLVKRTGEKVFLECVQDMDHENMFWYRQDPGLGLRLIYFSYDVKMKEKGDIPEGYSVSREKKERFSLILESASTNQTSMYLCASTFNAGRLGQYFGPGTRLTVT.

As to this clonotype: An end of the junction does not agree with germline; a read error may underlie this. This chain connects TRBV28 to TRBJ2-7; maybe TRBD2 (5 bases). The CDR3 length is 16 residues. CDR1 is MDHEN, CDR2 SYDVKM, per germline. CDR3 sequence: CASSHLSLGKTNEQYF. CDR3 sequence (DNA): TGCGCCAGCAGCCATCTTTCTCTCGGGAAAACGAACGAGCAGTACTTC.

The chain combines TRBV30 with TRBJ1-1; D may be TRBD1 (6 bases). V was shortened by 8 bases and J by 1 base, with 14 bases between the two germline ends. CDR3 length: 13 residues. Per germline, CDR1 GTSNPN and CDR2 SVGIG (reference sequence). This chain's CDR3 is CATDGRGNTEAFF. Here the CDR3 DNA reads TGTGCCACAGACGGCAGGGGGAACACTGAAGCTTTCTTT.

The CDR3 sequence: CASSSDRAIQETQYF. The CDR3 DNA reads TGTGCCAGCAGTTCCGACAGGGCTATACAAGAGACCCAGTACTTC. The chain carries TRBV6-5 and TRBJ2-5; 7 positions match TRBD1. Germline V gene data show CDR1 as MNHEY and CDR2 as SVGAGI. This CDR3 has 15 residues. The V and J ends lost 4 bases and 2 bases, in that order; junction bases with no gene match: 7.

A remark on this clonotype: The CDR3 ends on some other residue instead of the conserved phenylalanine or tryptophan, so this is likely a read error. V and J are TRBV6-1 and TRBJ2-2; D is possibly TRBD2 (6 bases). Germline V lookup: CDR1 MNHNS, CDR2 SASEGT. Trimming stripped 2 bases from V and 7 bases from J, with 14 bases between. The CDR3 runs 15 residues. The CDR3 protein is CASSETRGTGGELFL. The CDR3 coding sequence is TGTGCCAGCAGTGAAACTCGGGGGACTGGCGGGGAGCTGTTTCTT.

The V and J genes are TRBV11-2 and TRBJ2-2, with D unclear. The CDR3 is 16 amino acids. V dropped 2 bases and J dropped 0 bases, with 10 bases sitting between them. Per the germline V gene, CDR1 is SGHAT and CDR2 is FQNNGV. The CDR3: CASSLLSDTNTGELFF. CDR3 DNA: TGTGCCAGCAGCTTACTCTCAGATACGAACACCGGGGAGCTGTTTTTT.

Many counts were recorded for this clonotype. The J gene is TRBJ2-5, the V gene TRBV6-5; D gene uncertain. Germline CDR1 MNHEY, CDR2 SVGAGI. Trimming removed 6 bases at V and 6 bases at J, with 17 bases between. The CDR3 runs 14 residues. CDR3: CASSPGGTGQTQYF. CDR3 bases: TGTGCCAGCAGCCCCGGCGGCACCGGGCAGACCCAGTACTTC.

Concerning this clonotype itself: This may be a read error, as it is one base from a much larger clone. The rearrangement links TRBV7-9 to TRBJ2-7; 12 bases are a match to TRBD2. Per the germline V gene, CDR1 is SEHNR and CDR2 is FQNEAQ (reference sequence). Trimming at V came to 7 bases and at J to 3 bases, leaving 7 bases not matched to a gene. This CDR3 comprises 15 residues. CDR3 region: CASISTSGRIYEQYF. DNA of the CDR3: TGTGCCAGCATCTCTACTAGCGGGAGGATCTACGAGCAGTACTTC.

The chain is built from TRBV12-3 or TRBV12-4 and TRBJ1-2; weak D call: TRBD1 (6 bases). The V end was cut by 1 base, the J end by 4 bases, with 13 bases between. There are 15 residues in the CDR3. The CDR3 DNA sequence: TGTGCCAGCAGTTTAGGCGGGGGCACCAGCTATGGCTACACCTTC. Amino acid sequence: CASSLGGGTSYGYTF.

This clonotype has ten or more counts. V usage is TRBV7-2 and J usage is TRBJ2-7; 10 bases map to TRBD2. In germline, CDR1 is SGHTA, CDR2 FQGNSA. The CDR3 covers 14 residues. Losses at the gene ends were 5 bases for V and 3 bases for J; bases not matched to a gene: 4. The CDR3, as DNA: TGTGCCAGCAGCGTTAGGACTAGCGGCTACGAGCAGTACTTC. Its translation: CASSVRTSGYEQYF.

The V gene is TRBV27, the J gene TRBJ1-5; D unresolved. Germline V lookup: CDR1 MNHEY, CDR2 SMNVEV (reference sequence). V lost 4 bases and J lost 0, with 10 bases in between. CDR3 length equals 15 residues. The CDR3 coding sequence is TGTGCCAGCAGTTCTGACGCGGATAGCAATCAGCCCCAGCATTTT. It specifies CASSSDADSNQPQHF.

Worth noting for this clonotype: It may be a read error: a sequence one base away is much more abundant. The genes are TRBV12-3 or TRBV12-4 and TRBJ2-2; D uncertain. This CDR3 has 14 amino acids. V shed 8 bases and J shed 0 bases, with 10 bases lying between them. This CDR3 reads CASCPEPNTGELFF. For the CDR3, the DNA is TGTGCCAGCTGTCCCGAGCCGAACACCGGGGAGCTGTTTTTT.

This chain links TRBV11-3 with TRBJ2-7, with D perhaps being TRBD1 or TRBD2 (6 bases each). CDR1 and CDR2 (germline): SGHNT, YENEEA. The CDR3 is 14 amino acids. V was cut by 1 base and J by 6 bases, with 13 bases left in between. The CDR3 DNA sequence: TGTGCCAGCAGCTTAGTACGGGGGCCCGCCGAGCAGTACTTC. Its protein product is CASSLVRGPAEQYF.

In its sample, this clonotype was seen many times. The gene calls are TRBV6-2 or TRBV6-3 and TRBJ2-7; D possibly corresponds to TRBD2 (6 bases). Trimming took 0 bases from V and 0 from J, leaving 12 bases between them. There are 16 residues in the CDR3. Germline loops: CDR1 MNHEY, CDR2 SVGEGT. The CDR3 sequence: CASSYSMGGDSYEQYF. CDR3 DNA: TGTGCCAGCAGTTACTCGATGGGGGGTGACTCCTACGAGCAGTACTTC.

This clonotype was seen at least ten times. The chain joins TRBV29-1 to TRBJ2-7; TRBD1 is a possible D gene (6 bases). The CDR3 runs to 13 residues. The germline V gene has CDR1 SQVTM and CDR2 ANQGSEA. Trimming shortened V by 4 bases and J by 9 bases, and 19 bases separated the two germline ends. CDR3 in amino acids: CSVGAQGKDRQYF. DNA for the CDR3: TGCAGCGTTGGTGCTCAGGGGAAGGACCGGCAGTACTTC.

The chain recombines TRBV25-1 with TRBJ2-5; D gene ambiguous. Germline CDR1 and CDR2: MGHDK and SYGVNS. V gave up 1 base and J gave up 0 bases, with 12 bases separating them. The CDR3 has 16 amino acids. The CDR3 DNA reads as TGTGCCAGCAGTGAATTCCGAGGCACCAACCAAGAGACCCAGTACTTC. Protein sequence: CASSEFRGTNQETQYF.

This clonotype was observed a few times. This chain joins TRBV5-1 and TRBJ1-2, with D tentatively TRBD1 (6 bases). The germline CDR1 and CDR2 sequences are SGHRS and YFSETQ. Trimming left V 0 bases short and J 3 bases short, with 9 bases between. This CDR3 has 14 amino acids. The DNA for the CDR3 is TGCGCCAGCAGCTTGGACTGGACAGACTATGGCTACACCTTC. This translates into CASSLDWTDYGYTF. Combining the CDR3 with reference TRBV5-1 and TRBJ1-2 gives the whole variable domain KAGVTQTPRYLIKTRGQQVTLSCSPISGHRSVSWYQQTPGQGLQFLFEYFSETQRNKGNFPGRFSGRQFSNSRSEMNVSTLELGDSALYLCASSLDWTDYGYTFGSGTRLTVV.